This T cell receptor (beta chain) was identified in a study of OX40 agonist ivuxolimab in advanced cancers. The CDR3 has 16 amino acids. Trimming cost V 0 bases and J 1 base; bases outside gene matches: 2. CDR1 LGHNA and CDR2 YNFKEQ come from the germline V gene. The count of this clone is one. Its antigen is as yet unknown. Autoimmune disease history or systemic immunosuppression excluded patients. Generated by immunoSEQ multiplex PCR, the TCRdb table keeps only in-frame clones and is missing some. Found here are some 16,000 clones, 80% to 90% of them singletons; the top ten hold 29%. Overall study findings and caveats: Determination of antigen specificity was not performed for the expanded peripheral T cells. Averaging showed that CD8+ T cells had more expanded clones than CD4+ did.

Sequenced here: CD4+ or CD8+ T cells sorted from blood, sampled in a trial of the OX40 agonist ivuxolimab. This TCR was recovered from an adult with an advanced solid tumor such as melanoma, head and neck, liver or kidney cancer. This chain uses TRBV4-2 with TRBJ2-5; 10 nucleotides match TRBD2. Written as DNA, the CDR3 is TGTGCCAGCAGCCAAGACCCTAGCGGGAGCCAAGAGACCCAGTACTTC. Translating gives CASSQDPSGSQETQYF.